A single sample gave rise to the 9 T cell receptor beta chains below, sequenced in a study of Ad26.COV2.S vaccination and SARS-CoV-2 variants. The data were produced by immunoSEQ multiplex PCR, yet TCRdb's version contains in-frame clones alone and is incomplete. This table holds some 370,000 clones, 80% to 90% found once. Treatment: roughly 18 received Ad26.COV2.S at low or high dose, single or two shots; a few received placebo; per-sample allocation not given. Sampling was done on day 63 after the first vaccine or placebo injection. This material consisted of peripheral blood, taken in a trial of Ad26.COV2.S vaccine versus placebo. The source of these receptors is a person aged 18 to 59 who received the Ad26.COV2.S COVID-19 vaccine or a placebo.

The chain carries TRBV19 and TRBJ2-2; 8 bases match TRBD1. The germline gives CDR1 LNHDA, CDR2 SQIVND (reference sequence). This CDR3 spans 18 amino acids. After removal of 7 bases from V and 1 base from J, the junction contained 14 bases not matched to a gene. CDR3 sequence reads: CASTPRGQGFVNTGELFF. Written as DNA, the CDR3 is TGTGCCAGTACCCCTAGAGGACAGGGTTTCGTGAACACCGGGGAGCTGTTTTTT. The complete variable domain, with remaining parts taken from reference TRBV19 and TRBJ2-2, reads DGGITQSPKYLFRKEGQNVTLSCEQNLNHDAMYWYRQDPGQGLRLIYYSQIVNDFQKGDIAEGYSVSREKKESFPLTVTSAQKNPTAFYLCASTPRGQGFVNTGELFFGEGSRLTVL.

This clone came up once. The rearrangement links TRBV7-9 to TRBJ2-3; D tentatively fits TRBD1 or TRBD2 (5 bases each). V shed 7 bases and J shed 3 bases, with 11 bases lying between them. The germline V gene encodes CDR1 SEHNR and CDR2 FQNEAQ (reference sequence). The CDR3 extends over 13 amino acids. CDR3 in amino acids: CASIEGPTDTQYF. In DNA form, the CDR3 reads TGTGCCAGCATCGAGGGGCCGACAGATACGCAGTATTTT.

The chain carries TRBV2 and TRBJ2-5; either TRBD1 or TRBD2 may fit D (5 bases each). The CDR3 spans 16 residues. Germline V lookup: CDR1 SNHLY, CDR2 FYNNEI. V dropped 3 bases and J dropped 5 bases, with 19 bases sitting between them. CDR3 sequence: CASSDGVTPEGETQYF. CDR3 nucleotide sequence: TGTGCCAGCAGTGACGGCGTGACACCTGAGGGGGAGACCCAGTACTTC.

The CDR3 here is CASSQSTSRSYEQYF. CDR3 sequence (DNA): TGCGCCAGCAGCCAATCCACTTCCAGGTCCTACGAGCAGTACTTC. The chain carries TRBV4-3 and TRBJ2-7; D not resolved. CDR3 length equals 15 residues. The V and J ends lost 2 bases and 1 base respectively, with 12 bases between them. Germline V gene lookup returns CDR1 LGHNA and CDR2 YSLEER.

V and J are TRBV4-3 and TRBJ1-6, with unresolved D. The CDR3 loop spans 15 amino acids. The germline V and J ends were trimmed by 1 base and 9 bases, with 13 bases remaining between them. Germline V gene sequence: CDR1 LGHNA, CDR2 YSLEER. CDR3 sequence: CASSQVLNPGSPLHF. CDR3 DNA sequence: TGCGCCAGCAGCCAAGTCCTCAACCCAGGTTCACCCCTCCACTTT.

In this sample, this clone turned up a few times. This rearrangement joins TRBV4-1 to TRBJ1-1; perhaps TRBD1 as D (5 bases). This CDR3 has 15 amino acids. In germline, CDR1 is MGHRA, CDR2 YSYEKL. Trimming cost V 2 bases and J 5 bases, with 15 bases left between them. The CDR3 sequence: CASSQSEVGATEAFF. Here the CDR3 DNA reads TGCGCCAGCAGCCAAAGCGAGGTAGGGGCAACTGAAGCTTTCTTT.

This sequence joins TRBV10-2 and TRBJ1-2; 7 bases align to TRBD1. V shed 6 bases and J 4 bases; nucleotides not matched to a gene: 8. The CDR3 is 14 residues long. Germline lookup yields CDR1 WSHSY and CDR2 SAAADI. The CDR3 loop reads CASSDQGGPYGYTF. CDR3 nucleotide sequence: TGCGCCAGCAGCGACCAGGGGGGACCCTATGGCTACACCTTC.

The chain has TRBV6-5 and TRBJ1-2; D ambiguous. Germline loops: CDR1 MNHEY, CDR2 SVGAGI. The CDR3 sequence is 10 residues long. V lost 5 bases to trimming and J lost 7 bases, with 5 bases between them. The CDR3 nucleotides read TGTGCCAGCAGTACGGGTGGCTACACCTTC. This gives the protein CASSTGGYTF.

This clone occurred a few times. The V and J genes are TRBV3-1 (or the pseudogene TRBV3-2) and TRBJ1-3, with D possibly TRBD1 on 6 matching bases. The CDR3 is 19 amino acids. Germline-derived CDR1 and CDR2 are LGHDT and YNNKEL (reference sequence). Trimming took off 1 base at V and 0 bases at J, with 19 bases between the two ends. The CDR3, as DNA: TGTGCCAGCAGCCAAGTGGGGGGAGTAAAACAGGGCTCTGGAAACACCATATATTTT. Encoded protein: CASSQVGGVKQGSGNTIYF.